This T cell receptor beta chain comes out of a study of vaccination effects on CD4 cells after COVID-19. Study at large: Participants received two doses of either the BNT162b2 or mRNA-1273 vaccine.

CDR3 length equals 15 residues. Germline V gene sequence: CDR1 LNHDA, CDR2 SQIVND (reference sequence). V gave up 7 bases and J gave up 7 bases, with 17 bases separating them. This clone has only a few counts. Its antigen is currently unknown. Overall study results and limits: Cross-reactivity with common cold coronaviruses was shown by only 1 of 255 vaccine-induced clones in healthy vaccinees. The study got few convalescent patients and did not collect any early post-infection timepoints.

Sequencing used immunoSEQ multiplex PCR; TCRdb keeps in-frame clones, though not all of them. The sample contains tens of thousands of clones, 60% to 80% of which appear only once. The ViraFEST assay expanded antigen-specific CD4+ T cells with viral peptide pools before sequencing. On day 10 of culture, CD4+ T cells were separated out. None of these healthy vaccinees had been infected with SARS-CoV-2 before vaccination. It was with about 10 IU/ml IL-2 and about 10 ug/ml peptides that 2 million to 2.5 million PBMC per well were cultured. V usage is TRBV19 and J usage is TRBJ1-6; D perhaps matches TRBD1 (5 bases). The TCR sequence derives from a human donor who received a COVID-19 vaccine. The sequencing here drew on CD4+ T cells from PBMCs cultured with HCoV-OC43 spike peptides, taken before COVID-19 vaccination. As for subset: HCoV-OC43 spike overlapping peptide pool stimulation. The CDR3 bases are TGTGCCAGTACCCAATCGGGACGGTGGAATTCACCCCTCCACTTT. It specifies CASTQSGRWNSPLHF.